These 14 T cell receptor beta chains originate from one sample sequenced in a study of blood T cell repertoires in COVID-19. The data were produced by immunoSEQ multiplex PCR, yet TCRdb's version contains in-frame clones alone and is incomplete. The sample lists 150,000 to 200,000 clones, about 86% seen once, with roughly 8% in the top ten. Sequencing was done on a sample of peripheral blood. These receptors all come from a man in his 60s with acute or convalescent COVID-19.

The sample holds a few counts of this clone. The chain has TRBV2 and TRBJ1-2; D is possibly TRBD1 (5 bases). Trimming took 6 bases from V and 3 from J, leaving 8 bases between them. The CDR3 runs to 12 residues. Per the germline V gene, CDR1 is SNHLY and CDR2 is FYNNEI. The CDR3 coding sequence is TGTGCCAGCAGGGTCAGGGACTATGGCTACACCTTC. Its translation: CASRVRDYGYTF.

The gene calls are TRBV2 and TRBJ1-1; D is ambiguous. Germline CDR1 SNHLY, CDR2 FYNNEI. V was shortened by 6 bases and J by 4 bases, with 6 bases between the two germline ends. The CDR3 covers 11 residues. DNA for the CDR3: TGTGCCAGCAGGGAGGTCACTGAAGCTTTCTTT. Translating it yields CASREVTEAFF.

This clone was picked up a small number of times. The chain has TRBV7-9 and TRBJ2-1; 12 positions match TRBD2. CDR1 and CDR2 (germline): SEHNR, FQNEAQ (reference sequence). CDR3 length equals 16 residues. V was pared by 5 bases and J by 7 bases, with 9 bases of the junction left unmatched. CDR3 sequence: CASSPWTSGEGNEQFF. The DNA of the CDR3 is TGTGCCAGCAGCCCATGGACTAGCGGGGAGGGGAATGAGCAGTTCTTC.

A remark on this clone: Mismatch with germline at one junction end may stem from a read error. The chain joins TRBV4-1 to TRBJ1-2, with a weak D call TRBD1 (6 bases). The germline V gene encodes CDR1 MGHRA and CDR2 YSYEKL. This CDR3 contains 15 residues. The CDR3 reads CASSQFVQGDYGCTF. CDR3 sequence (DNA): TGCGCCAGCAGCCAATTTGTACAGGGTGATTATGGCTGCACCTTC.

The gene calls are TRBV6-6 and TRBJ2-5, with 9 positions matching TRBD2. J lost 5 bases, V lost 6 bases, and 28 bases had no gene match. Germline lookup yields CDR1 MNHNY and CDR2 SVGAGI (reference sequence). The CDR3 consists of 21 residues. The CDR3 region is CASSPAGGPPSADFKDETQYF. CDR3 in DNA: TGTGCCAGCAGCCCCGCGGGAGGGCCCCCGAGTGCGGACTTCAAAGATGAGACCCAGTACTTC.

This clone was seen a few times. DNA of the CDR3: TGTGCCAGCAGCCCCCGGACAGATCAGCCCCAGCATTTT. Protein product: CASSPRTDQPQHF. The chain uses TRBV7-2 and TRBJ1-5; perhaps TRBD1 as D (6 bases). V shed 5 bases and J shed 5 bases, with 10 bases lying between them. The CDR3 spans 13 residues. Per the germline V gene, CDR1 is SGHTA and CDR2 is FQGNSA. Complete variable domain (other parts from reference TRBV7-2 and TRBJ1-5): GAGVSQSPSNKVTEKGKDVELRCDPISGHTALYWYRQSLGQGLEFLIYFQGNSAPDKSGLPSDRFSAERTGGSVSTLTIQRTQQEDSAVYLCASSPRTDQPQHFGDGTRLSIL.

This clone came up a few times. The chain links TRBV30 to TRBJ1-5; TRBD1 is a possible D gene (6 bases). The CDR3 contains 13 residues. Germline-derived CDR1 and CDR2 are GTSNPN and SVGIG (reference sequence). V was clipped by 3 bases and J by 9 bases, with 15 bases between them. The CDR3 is CAWSLASDRPQHF. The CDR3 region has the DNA TGTGCCTGGAGCCTAGCTTCGGACAGGCCCCAGCATTTT.

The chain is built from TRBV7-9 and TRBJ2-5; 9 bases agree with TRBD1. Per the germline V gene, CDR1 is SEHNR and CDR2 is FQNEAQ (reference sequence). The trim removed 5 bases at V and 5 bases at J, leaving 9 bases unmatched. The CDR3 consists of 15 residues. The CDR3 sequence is CASSAGQGGWETQYF. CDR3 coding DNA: TGTGCCAGCAGCGCGGGACAGGGAGGATGGGAGACCCAGTACTTC.

The CDR3 DNA is TGTGCCAGCCGCCCCAGCCCGGGGTCCGGTGGCGAGCAGTACTTC. As protein: CASRPSPGSGGEQYF. V usage is TRBV3-1 (or the pseudogene TRBV3-2) and J usage is TRBJ2-7; D might be TRBD2 (5 bases). The V and J ends lost 8 bases and 6 bases respectively, with 23 bases between them. The CDR3 length is 15 residues. Germline assignment: CDR1 LGHDT and CDR2 YNNKEL (reference sequence).

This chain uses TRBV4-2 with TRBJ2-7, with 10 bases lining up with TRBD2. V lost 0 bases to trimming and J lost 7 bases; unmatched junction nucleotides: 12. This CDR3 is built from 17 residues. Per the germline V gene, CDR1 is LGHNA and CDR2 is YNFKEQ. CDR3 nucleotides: TGTGCCAGCAGCCAAGACGGGGGACTAGCGCGGGCTCGGGAGCAGTACTTC. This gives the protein CASSQDGGLARAREQYF.

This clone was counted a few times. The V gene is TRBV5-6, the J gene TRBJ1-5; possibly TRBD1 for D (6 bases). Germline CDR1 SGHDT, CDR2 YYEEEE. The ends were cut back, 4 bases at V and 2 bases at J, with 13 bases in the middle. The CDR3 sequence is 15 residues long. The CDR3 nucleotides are TGTGCCAGCAGCGTAAACAGGGTCGGCAATCAGCCCCAGCATTTT. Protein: CASSVNRVGNQPQHF.

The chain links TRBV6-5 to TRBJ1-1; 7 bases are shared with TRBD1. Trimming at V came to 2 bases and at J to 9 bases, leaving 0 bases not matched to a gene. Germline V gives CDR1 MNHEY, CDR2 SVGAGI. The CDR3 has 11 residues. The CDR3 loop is CASSYRGQAFF. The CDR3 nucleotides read TGTGCCAGCAGTTACAGGGGGCAAGCTTTCTTT.

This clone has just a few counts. CDR3 loop: CASKYLGQGGNTIYF. CDR3 coding DNA: TGTGCCAGCAAATACCTGGGACAGGGAGGAAACACCATATATTTT. The chain is built from TRBV21-1 and TRBJ1-3; TRBD1 was called by the table and not checked on the DNA. TRBV21-1 is shown as a pseudogene. The CDR3 is 15 residues long.

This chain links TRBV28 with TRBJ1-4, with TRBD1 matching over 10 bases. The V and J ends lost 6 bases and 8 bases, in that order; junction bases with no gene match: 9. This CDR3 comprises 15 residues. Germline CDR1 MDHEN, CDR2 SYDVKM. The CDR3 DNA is TGTGCCAGCAGGACAGGGGGCAGGGGTGGGGAAAAACTGTTTTTT. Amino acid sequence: CASRTGGRGGEKLFF.